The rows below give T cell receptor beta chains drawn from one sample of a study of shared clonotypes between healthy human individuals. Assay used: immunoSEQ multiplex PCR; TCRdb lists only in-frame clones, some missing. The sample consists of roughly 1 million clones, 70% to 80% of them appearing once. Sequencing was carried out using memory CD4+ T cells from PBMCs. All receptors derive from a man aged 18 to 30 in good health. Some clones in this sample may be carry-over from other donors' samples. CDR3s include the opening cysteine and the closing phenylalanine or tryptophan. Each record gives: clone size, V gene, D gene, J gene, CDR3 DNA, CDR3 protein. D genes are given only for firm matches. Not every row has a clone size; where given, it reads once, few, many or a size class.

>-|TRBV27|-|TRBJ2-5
TGTGCCAGCAGTTTATTCGCGGGCCAAGAGACCCAGTACTTC
CASSLFAGQETQYF
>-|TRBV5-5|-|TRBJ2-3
TGTGCCAGCAGCTTGCGGGACACTAGCACAGATACGCAGTATTTT
CASSLRDTSTDTQYF
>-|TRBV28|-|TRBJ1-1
TGTGCCAGCAGTTTATACGGAACTGAAGCTTTCTTT
CASSLYGTEAFF
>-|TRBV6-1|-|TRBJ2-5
TGTGCCAGCAGTGAATATGGGTGGGTAGGACGAGGACAAGAGACCCAGTACTTC
CASSEYGWVGRGQETQYF
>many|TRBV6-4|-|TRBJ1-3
TGTGCCAGCAGTGAGCTCCGCGTGGGTTACTCTGGAAACACCATATATTTT
CASSELRVGYSGNTIYF
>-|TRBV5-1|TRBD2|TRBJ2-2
TGCGCCAGCAGCTTGGGTCTAGCGGCCGTGAACACCGGGGAGCTGTTTTTT
CASSLGLAAVNTGELFF
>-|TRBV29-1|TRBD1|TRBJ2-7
TGCAGCGTCGTCGTCGACAGGGACGTCTACGAGCAGTACTTC
CSVVVDRDVYEQYF
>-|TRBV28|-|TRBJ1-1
TGTGCCAGCAGACCAGGATGGGACACTGAAGCTTTCTTT
CASRPGWDTEAFF
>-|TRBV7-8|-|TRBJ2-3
TGTGCCAGCAGCCTCAGGGACATGAGAGATACGCAGTATTTT
CASSLRDMRDTQYF
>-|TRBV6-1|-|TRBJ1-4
TGTGCCAGCAGTGAATATGAAAAACTGTTTTTT
CASSEYEKLFF
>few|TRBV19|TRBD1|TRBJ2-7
TGTGCCAGTAGTATAGTAGGGACAGGGGAGAGAGAGCAGTACTTC
CASSIVGTGEREQYF
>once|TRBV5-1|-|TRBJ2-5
TGCGCCAGCAGCTCCGGAGGAGAGACCCAGTACTTC
CASSSGGETQYF
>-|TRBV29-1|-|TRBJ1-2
TGCAGCGCGGAAACAGGGCTGGGGGTGAACTATGGCTACACCTTC
CSAETGLGVNYGYTF
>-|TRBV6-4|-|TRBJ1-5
TGTGCCAGCAGTGACGGACAGATTAATCAGCCCCAGCATTTT
CASSDGQINQPQHF
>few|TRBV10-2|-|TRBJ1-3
TGCGCCAGCAGTGGCCCGTCTGGAAACACCATATATTTT
CASSGPSGNTIYF
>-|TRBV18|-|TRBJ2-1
TGTGCCAGCTCCCCAACTGGGAATGAGCAGTTCTTC
CASSPTGNEQFF
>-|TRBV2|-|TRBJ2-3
TGTGCCAGCTGTAAGCAGCCTGGCACAGATACGCAGTATTTT
CASCKQPGTDTQYF
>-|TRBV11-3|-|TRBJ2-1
TGTGCCAGCGCTAAAGCGAGCTATAATGAGCAGTTCTTC
CASAKASYNEQFF
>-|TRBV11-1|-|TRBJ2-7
TGTGCCAGCAGCTTCGGCCGTTCCCTCGAGCAGTACTTC
CASSFGRSLEQYF
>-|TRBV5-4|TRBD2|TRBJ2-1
TGTGCCAGCAGCTGGAGGCGACTGCGGGAGGGCACCTACAATGAGCAGTTCTTC
CASSWRRLREGTYNEQFF
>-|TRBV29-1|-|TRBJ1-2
TGCAGCGTTGAACAGGGTGGCTATGGCTACACCTTC
CSVEQGGYGYTF
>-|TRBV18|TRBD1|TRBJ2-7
TGTGCCAGCTCACCACTTTGGGACAGGGCGACCTACGAGCAGTACTTC
CASSPLWDRATYEQYF
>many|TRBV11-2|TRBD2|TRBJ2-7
TGTGCCAGCAGCCCACTAGCGAGTACCTACGAGCAGTACTTC
CASSPLASTYEQYF
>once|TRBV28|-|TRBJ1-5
TGTGCCAGCAGTCCTCGGTGGGGGTTGGACAGCATAAGCAGGCCCCAGCATTTT
CASSPRWGLDSISRPQHF
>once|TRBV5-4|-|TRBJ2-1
TGTGCCAGCAGCTTGGAGAGCGGATCATACAATGAGCAGTTCTTC
CASSLESGSYNEQFF
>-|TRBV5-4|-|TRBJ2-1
TGTGCCAGCAGCGCTTCGATTATTGGTTTAGTCAATGAGCAGTTCTTC
CASSASIIGLVNEQFF
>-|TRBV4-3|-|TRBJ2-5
TGCGCCAGCAGCCAAATTCGTGGGGGCCGAGAGACCCAGTACTTC
CASSQIRGGRETQYF
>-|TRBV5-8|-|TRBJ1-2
TGTGCCAGCAGCTCGCTTATTATAGGACAGAGCTACTATGGCTACACCTTC
CASSSLIIGQSYYGYTF
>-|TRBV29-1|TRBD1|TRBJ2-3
TGCAGCGCAAGTAGACAGGGGGCAAGCGCAGATACGCAGTATTTT
CSASRQGASADTQYF
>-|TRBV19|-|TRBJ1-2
TGTGCCAGTAGTATCCGGGACCGCGGCTACACCTTC
CASSIRDRGYTF
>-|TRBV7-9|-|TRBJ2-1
TGTGCCAGCAGCTTTGGCGCTCGGGACGGGCAGTTCTTC
CASSFGARDGQFF
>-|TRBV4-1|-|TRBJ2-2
TGCGCCAGCAGCCAAGGATATATTCCGGGCCCCGGGGAGCTGTTTTTT
CASSQGYIPGPGELFF
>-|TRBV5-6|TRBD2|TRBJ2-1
TGTGCCACCTCGGCAGGGCGGACTAGACTCTCCTACAATGAGCAGTTCTTC
CATSAGRTRLSYNEQFF
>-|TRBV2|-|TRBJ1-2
TGTGCCAGCAGACGTCGACAGTTCTCGGGTGGCTACACCTTC
CASRRRQFSGGYTF
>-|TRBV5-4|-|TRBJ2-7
TGTGCCAGCAGCTCCTACAGGGTGGGAGGCGAGCAGTACTTC
CASSSYRVGGEQYF
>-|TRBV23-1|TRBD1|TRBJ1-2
TGCGCCAGCAGATGGGCCTTACAGGGGGCCCTCTATGGCTACACCTTC
CASRWALQGALYGYTF
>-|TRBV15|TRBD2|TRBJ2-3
TGTGCCACCAGCGGACTAGCGGGAGAGGATACGCAGTATTTT
CATSGLAGEDTQYF
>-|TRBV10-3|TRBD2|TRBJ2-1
TGTGCCATCAGTGTAGGGAGCGGGAGGGTTGAGCAGTTCTTC
CAISVGSGRVEQFF
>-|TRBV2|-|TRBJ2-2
TGTGCCAGCAGTGAGCAGGGCCTGAACACCGGGGAGCTGTTTTTT
CASSEQGLNTGELFF
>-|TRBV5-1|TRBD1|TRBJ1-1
TGCGCCAGCAGCCCCCAGGGGGATACGACTGAAGCTTTCTTT
CASSPQGDTTEAFF
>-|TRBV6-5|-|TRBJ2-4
TGTGCCAGCAGTTACGACGGGAAAAACATTCAGTACTTC
CASSYDGKNIQYF
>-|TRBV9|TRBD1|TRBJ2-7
TGTGCCAGCAGCGCCCAACCGGGACAGGGGCCCTACGAGCAGTACTTC
CASSAQPGQGPYEQYF